This T cell receptor (beta chain) was recovered during a study of blood T cell repertoires in COVID-19. At the level of the study: Sites in the United States, Italy and Spain provided acute and convalescent COVID-19 samples. T cells, B-cell-depleted T cells, or PBMCs supplied cDNA or gDNA.

How the authors handled the data: Reference gene primer amplification yielded estimated nucleated cell counts. This table comes from immunoSEQ multiplex PCR, and its TCRdb copy is limited to in-frame clones, with some not included. D and trimming come from the DNA, and the V and J calls and clone size come from that table. The repertoire holds some 60,000 clones, with roughly 80% as singletons. This TCR derives from an elderly man with COVID-19, enrolled during active disease. Sequenced sample: peripheral blood.

The CDR3 DNA follows: TGTGCCAGCAGTTTCACCCAGACGGGGGACATTCAGTACTTC. The encoded protein is CASSFTQTGDIQYF. The rearrangement links TRBV27 to TRBJ2-4, with TRBD2 as a possible D gene (6 bases). The CDR3 loop spans 14 amino acids. Germline CDR1 MNHEY, CDR2 SMNVEV (reference sequence). Trimming shortened V by 3 bases and J by 8 bases, and 14 bases separated the two germline ends.